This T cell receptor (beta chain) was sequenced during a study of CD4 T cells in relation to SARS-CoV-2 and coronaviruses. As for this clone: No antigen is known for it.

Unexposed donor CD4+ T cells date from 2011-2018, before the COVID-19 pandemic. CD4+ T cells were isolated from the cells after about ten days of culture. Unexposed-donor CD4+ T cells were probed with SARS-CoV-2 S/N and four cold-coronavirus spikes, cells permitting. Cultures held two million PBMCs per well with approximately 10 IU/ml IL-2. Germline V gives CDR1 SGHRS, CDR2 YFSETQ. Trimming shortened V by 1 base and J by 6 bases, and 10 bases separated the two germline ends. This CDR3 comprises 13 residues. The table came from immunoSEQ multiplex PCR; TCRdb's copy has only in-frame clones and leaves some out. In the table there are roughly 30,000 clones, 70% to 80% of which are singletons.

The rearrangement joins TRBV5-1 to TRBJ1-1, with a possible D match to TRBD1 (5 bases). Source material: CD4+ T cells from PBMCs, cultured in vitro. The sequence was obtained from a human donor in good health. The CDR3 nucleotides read TGCGCCAGCAGCTTGCGGGGGGAGTCTGAAGCTTTCTTT. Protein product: CASSLRGESEAFF.